Listed below are T cell receptor beta chains from one sample, sequenced in a study of blood T cell repertoires in COVID-19. Clones were read by immunoSEQ multiplex PCR, and TCRdb kept only the in-frame ones, dropping some. The table records 95,000 to 150,000 clones, around three quarters of them present only once. The sequenced sample consisted of peripheral blood. Source of these receptors: a man aged 35-49 years with active or convalescent COVID-19. The CDR3 runs from the conserved cysteine through the conserved F or W. The D gene is left open where the match is weak. Clone size appears in some rows only: once, few, many, or a class for an expanded clone.

J gene	clone size	D gene	V gene	CDR3 protein	CDR3 DNA
TRBJ2-2	NA	TRBD2	TRBV12-5	CASGLVITSGGAGELFF	TGTGCTAGTGGTTTGGTAATCACTAGCGGGGGGGCCGGGGAGCTGTTTTTT
TRBJ1-4	NA	TRBD1	TRBV4-3	CASSRDRGDEKLFF	TGCGCCAGCAGTCGGGACAGGGGGGATGAAAAACTGTTTTTT
TRBJ2-7	NA	NA	TRBV30	CALALKPYEQYF	TGTGCCTTGGCTTTGAAACCCTACGAGCAGTACTTC
TRBJ2-1	NA	NA	TRBV5-1	CASTTGAAQGYNEQFF	TGCGCCAGTACTACTGGGGCGGCGCAGGGCTACAATGAGCAGTTCTTC
TRBJ1-3	NA	TRBD1	TRBV4-1	CASSLQGGRTIYF	TGCGCCAGCAGCCTACAGGGGGGGAGGACCATATATTTT
TRBJ2-2	NA	NA	TRBV19	CASTPPAGQFTGELFF	TGTGCCAGTACCCCGCCGGCCGGACAGTTCACCGGGGAGCTGTTTTTT
TRBJ2-2	NA	NA	TRBV9	CASARGATNTGELFF	TGTGCCAGCGCTCGGGGGGCAACGAACACCGGGGAGCTGTTTTTT
TRBJ1-1	NA	NA	TRBV11-2	CASSFDTLGKAFF	TGTGCCAGCAGTTTTGACACCCTGGGCAAAGCTTTCTTT
TRBJ2-5	NA	NA	TRBV11-2	CASSLATEEETQYF	TGTGCCAGCAGCCTCGCGACAGAAGAAGAGACCCAGTACTTC
TRBJ2-5	NA	TRBD2	TRBV7-2	CASSLSGGPETQYF	TGTGCCAGCAGCTTATCGGGGGGGCCAGAGACCCAGTACTTC
TRBJ2-3	NA	NA	TRBV28	CASSFLSVQYF	TGTGCCAGCAGTTTTTTATCCGTGCAGTATTTT
TRBJ2-3	once	TRBD2	TRBV9	CASSIGTSGEDTQYF	TGTGCCAGCAGCATTGGGACTAGCGGGGAAGATACGCAGTATTTT
TRBJ2-1	NA	TRBD2	TRBV19	CASSSGGHGIQFF	TGTGCCAGTAGTAGCGGGGGGCACGGGATACAGTTCTTC
TRBJ1-2	few	TRBD1	TRBV3-1/TRBV3-2	CASSLLTGGYGYTF	TGTGCCAGCAGCCTCCTGACAGGGGGGTATGGCTACACCTTC
TRBJ2-7	NA	TRBD2	TRBV4-2	CASSQEKREVYEQYF	TGTGCCAGCAGCCAAGAAAAGCGGGAGGTTTACGAGCAGTACTTC
TRBJ1-1	NA	NA	TRBV11-2	CASSLRTEAFF	TGTGCCAGCAGCTTACGCACTGAAGCTTTCTTT
TRBJ1-6	NA	NA	TRBV7-9	CASSTTDSNLSPLHF	TGTGCCAGCAGCACCACGGACAGCAATTTATCACCCCTCCACTTT
TRBJ1-2	once	NA	TRBV5-4	CASRRAAEASNYGYTF	TGTGCCAGCAGGCGCGCAGCTGAGGCATCCAACTATGGCTACACCTTC
TRBJ2-1	NA	NA	TRBV6-6	CASSYSELANEQFF	TGTGCCAGCAGTTACTCGGAGCTAGCGAATGAGCAGTTCTTC
TRBJ1-1	NA	NA	TRBV7-3	CASSSDRYTEAFF	TGTGCCAGCAGCTCAGACAGATATACTGAAGCTTTCTTT
TRBJ1-5	many	NA	TRBV6-5	CASSYSFHSNQPQHF	TGTGCCAGCAGTTACTCGTTCCATTCCAATCAGCCCCAGCATTTT
TRBJ2-3	NA	TRBD1	TRBV6-5	CASSWTGRGMADTQYF	TGTGCCAGCAGTTGGACAGGGCGAGGGATGGCGGATACGCAGTATTTT
TRBJ2-1	NA	NA	TRBV6-5	CASSYSAVVAYNEQFF	TGTGCCAGCAGTTACTCTGCGGTAGTGGCGTACAATGAGCAGTTCTTC
TRBJ1-2	NA	NA	TRBV6-6	CASSLERTSYGYTF	TGTGCCAGCAGTTTAGAGAGGACTTCCTATGGCTACACCTTC
TRBJ2-1	NA	TRBD2	TRBV9	CASSVLAGFYNEQFF	TGTGCCAGCAGCGTACTAGCGGGATTTTACAATGAGCAGTTCTTC
TRBJ2-1	NA	TRBD1	TRBV12-5	CASGFLTGTVVGEQFF	TGTGCTAGTGGTTTCCTTACCGGGACAGTAGTAGGTGAGCAGTTCTTC
TRBJ2-3	NA	NA	TRBV12-3/TRBV12-4	CASSSGGTQYF	TGTGCCAGCAGCTCCGGCGGTACGCAGTATTTT
TRBJ1-6	NA	TRBD1	TRBV10-2	CASTYSRQGNSPLHF	TGCGCCAGCACCTATTCTCGACAGGGGAATTCACCCCTCCACTTT
TRBJ1-1	NA	NA	TRBV19	CASSRGQLEAFF	TGTGCCAGTAGCCGCGGACAGCTTGAAGCTTTCTTT
TRBJ1-2	NA	NA	TRBV5-6	CASSLAGVKNYGYTF	TGTGCCAGCAGCTTGGCAGGGGTAAAGAACTATGGCTACACCTTC
TRBJ2-7	NA	NA	TRBV2	CASRPPVEREQYF	TGTGCCAGCAGGCCACCGGTAGAGCGCGAGCAGTACTTC
TRBJ1-5	NA	NA	TRBV7-2	CASSPTSQGRANQPQHF	TGTGCCAGCAGCCCTACTTCTCAGGGTAGGGCCAATCAGCCCCAGCATTTT
TRBJ1-2	NA	NA	TRBV5-6	CASRAANYGYTF	TGTGCCAGCAGGGCAGCTAACTATGGCTACACCTTC
TRBJ2-7	NA	NA	TRBV28	CASSRSRDTPLEQYF	TGTGCCAGCAGCCGAAGCAGGGACACCCCTCTCGAGCAGTACTTC
TRBJ2-7	NA	TRBD2	TRBV15	CATSRDLASGTSPYF	TGTGCCACCAGCAGAGATCTAGCTAGCGGGACCTCTCCTTACTTC
TRBJ1-3	NA	NA	TRBV5-1	CASSTAGSGNTIYF	TGCGCCAGCAGCACTGCAGGCTCTGGAAACACCATATATTTT
TRBJ1-1	NA	NA	TRBV6-5	CASSNSQDEAFF	TGTGCCAGCAGCAATTCACAGGACGAAGCTTTCTTT
TRBJ2-7	NA	NA	TRBV10-3	CAISASPHEQYF	TGTGCCATCAGTGCATCCCCCCACGAGCAGTACTTC
TRBJ1-3	NA	TRBD1	TRBV28	CAIRQGYSGNTIYF	TGTGCCATCCGACAGGGGTACTCTGGAAACACCATATATTTT
TRBJ2-2	NA	TRBD1	TRBV7-9	CASSFLGQRNTGELFF	TGTGCCAGCAGCTTCCTGGGACAGCGGAACACCGGGGAGCTGTTTTTT
TRBJ2-1	NA	NA	TRBV5-5	CASSYTAGLSYNEQFF	TGTGCCAGCAGTTACACGGCGGGACTGTCCTACAATGAGCAGTTCTTC
TRBJ2-4	NA	TRBD2	TRBV13	CASSSRLAEASGGIQYF	TGTGCCAGCAGCTCTCGACTAGCGGAGGCCTCTGGGGGCATTCAGTACTTC
TRBJ1-2	NA	TRBD1	TRBV30	CAWDPGTGIMGYTF	TGTGCCTGGGATCCCGGGACAGGGATTATGGGCTACACCTTC
TRBJ2-1	few	TRBD2	TRBV7-9	CASSLMGLVSLF	TGTGCCAGCAGCTTAATGGGACTAGTATCGCTCTTC
TRBJ1-4	NA	NA	TRBV5-4	CASSWAASNEKLFF	TGTGCCAGCAGCTGGGCAGCCTCTAATGAAAAACTGTTTTTT
TRBJ1-1	NA	NA	TRBV5-1	CASSLVVNTEAFF	TGCGCCAGCAGCTTGGTAGTGAACACTGAAGCTTTCTTT
TRBJ2-1	NA	NA	TRBV5-1	CASSGSPPYNEQFF	TGCGCCAGCAGCGGGAGTCCCCCCTACAATGAGCAGTTCTTC